The 3 T cell receptor beta chains below come from one sample, sequenced in a study of T cell repertoires in cytomegalovirus infection. One entry per CDR3 protein, called by TCRdb with MiXCR from the reads. The table includes roughly 720,000 distinct CDR3 sequences, approximately 34% detected once. Sequenced material: PBMCs. These receptors all stem from a human donor in good health (CMV status not recorded). Some clones in this sample may be carry-over from other donors' samples.

This clonotype has only one observation. A read error may account for a junction end that differs from germline. The CDR3 is CAISSTGGLGTSTDKQYF. CDR3 DNA: TGTGCCATCAGTTCGACAGGCGGCCTGGGAACTAGCACAGATAAGCAGTATTTT. The V call is TRBV28, the J call TRBJ2-3; D possibly matches TRBD1 or TRBD2 (6 bases each). The germline V gene encodes CDR1 MDHEN and CDR2 SYDVKM. There are 18 residues in the CDR3.

This clonotype was counted a few times. This chain joins TRBV7-3 and TRBJ2-1; D might be TRBD2 (6 bases). The length of the CDR3 is 13 residues. V gave up 3 bases and J gave up 6 bases, with 9 bases separating them. CDR1 SGHTA and CDR2 FQGTGA come from the germline V gene. The CDR3 DNA reads as TGTGCCAGCAGCTTCGCGACTAGCAATGAGCAGTTCTTC. Encoded protein: CASSFATSNEQFF.

The chain is built from TRBV20-1 and TRBJ1-5; weak D call: TRBD1 (6 bases). CDR3 size: 14 residues. CDR1 DFQATT and CDR2 SNEGSKA come from the germline V gene (reference sequence). The germline V and J ends were trimmed by 6 bases and 2 bases, with 14 bases remaining between them. The CDR3 protein is CSARTGRRNQPQHF. The CDR3, as DNA: TGCAGTGCGCGTACAGGGCGGCGCAATCAGCCCCAGCATTTT.